Below are 30 T cell receptor beta chains sequenced from a single sample in a study of cytomegalovirus exposure and HLA in healthy donors. The primer mix had 60 Vbeta and 13 Jbeta primers. Clones were read by immunoSEQ multiplex PCR, and TCRdb kept only the in-frame ones, dropping some. This table holds 70,000 or so clones, around 86% found once. Sequencing was performed on PBMCs. All receptors derive from a woman in her thirties in good health and CMV-seronegative.

This chain links TRBV18 with TRBJ2-7, with 8 bases matching TRBD2. CDR1 and CDR2 from the germline V gene are KGHSH and LQKENI. CDR3 length: 16 residues. Germline trimming cut 0 bases from V and 2 bases from J; bases unmatched to any gene: 6. CDR3 DNA: TGTGCCAGCTCACCACCGCGGGGGGAAGGAACCTACGAGCAGTACTTC. As protein: CASSPPRGEGTYEQYF.

This clone showed up just a few times. The J gene is TRBJ1-5, the V gene TRBV5-1; maybe TRBD1 (6 bases). Germline CDR1 is SGHRS and CDR2 is YFSETQ. V lost 2 bases and J lost 5, with 11 bases in between. This CDR3 spans 14 amino acids. CDR3 nucleotide sequence: TGCGCCAGCAGCTTTACAGGGACCGATCAGCCCCAGCATTTT. This gives the protein CASSFTGTDQPQHF. Full variable domain (rest looked up from reference TRBV5-1 and TRBJ1-5): KAGVTQTPRYLIKTRGQQVTLSCSPISGHRSVSWYQQTPGQGLQFLFEYFSETQRNKGNFPGRFSGRQFSNSRSEMNVSTLELGDSALYLCASSFTGTDQPQHFGDGTRLSIL.

The CDR3 DNA is TGTGCCAGGGAAATTCAGGGAGTTGTAGCGGGAGCTTCGAACACCGGGGAGCTGTTTTTT. Translation: CAREIQGVVAGASNTGELFF. The chain employs TRBV28 and TRBJ2-2, with TRBD2 identical over 9 bases. Germline assignment: CDR1 MDHEN and CDR2 SYDVKM. The CDR3 is 20 residues long. V lost 9 bases, J lost 0 bases, and 20 bases stayed unmatched.

V and J are TRBV19 and TRBJ1-4, with D unresolved. The V gene's germline CDR1 is LNHDA and CDR2 SQIVND (reference sequence). The CDR3 has 12 residues. V shed 2 bases and J shed 8 bases, with 6 bases lying between them. CDR3 nucleotides: TGTGCCAGTAGTATACCGGGAGAAAAACTGTTTTTT. Amino acids: CASSIPGEKLFF.

The V and J genes are TRBV6-5 and TRBJ1-4; perhaps TRBD1 as D (5 bases). The CDR3 sequence is 15 residues long. V was shortened by 4 bases and J by 0 bases, with 9 bases between the two germline ends. Germline V gene lookup returns CDR1 MNHEY and CDR2 SVGAGI. The CDR3 sequence is CASSLQVPTNEKLFF. As DNA, the CDR3 is TGTGCCAGCAGTTTACAGGTTCCAACTAATGAAAAACTGTTTTTT.

The rearrangement uses TRBV30 and TRBJ1-5; no firm D call. Germline lookup yields CDR1 GTSNPN and CDR2 SVGIG (reference sequence). Between the trimmed V and J ends, which lost 0 bases and 2 bases, there was a span of 11 bases. CDR3 length equals 15 residues. DNA for the CDR3: TGTGCCTGGAGTGTACGAGGGATGGGCAATCAGCCCCAGCATTTT. It yields the protein CAWSVRGMGNQPQHF.

The genes are TRBV19 and TRBJ2-2, with D possibly being TRBD2 (6 bases). Trimming took 5 bases from V and 8 from J, leaving 15 bases between them. The CDR3 runs to 14 residues. The germline V gene encodes CDR1 LNHDA and CDR2 SQIVND (reference sequence). CDR3 in DNA: TGTGCCAGTAGTGCAATGGGACTGAGGGGGGAGCTGTTTTTT. Encoded protein: CASSAMGLRGELFF. The full variable domain, its missing parts supplied by reference TRBV19 and TRBJ2-2, is DGGITQSPKYLFRKEGQNVTLSCEQNLNHDAMYWYRQDPGQGLRLIYYSQIVNDFQKGDIAEGYSVSREKKESFPLTVTSAQKNPTAFYLCASSAMGLRGELFFGEGSRLTVL.

V is TRBV6-5 and J is TRBJ2-7, with a weak D call TRBD2 (5 bases). Trimming pared 6 bases from V and 4 bases from J, leaving 16 bases between. From germline, CDR1 is MNHEY and CDR2 SVGAGI. There are 14 residues in the CDR3. In DNA, the CDR3 is TGTGCCAGCAGCCAAGGACTTTCGTCGTACGAGCAGTACTTC. This codes for CASSQGLSSYEQYF.

A remark on this clone: This same CDR3 is encoded by further DNA sequences in the sample. The chain has TRBV7-9 and TRBJ2-5; D perhaps matches TRBD1 (6 bases). Germline V CDR1 and CDR2: SEHNR, FQNEAQ (reference sequence). Deletions cut 1 base from V and 5 bases from J, with 11 bases between. The CDR3 has 14 amino acids. Written as DNA, the CDR3 is TGTGCCAGCAGCTTAGGGGCCACAGGGGAGACCCAGTACTTC. This sequence encodes CASSLGATGETQYF.

The J gene is TRBJ1-2, the V gene TRBV28; D is ambiguous. The CDR3 runs to 12 residues. V lost 2 bases, J lost 2 bases, and 3 bases lay in between. CDR1 MDHEN and CDR2 SYDVKM come from the germline V gene. The CDR3 coding sequence is TGTGCCAGCAGTTTAACAAACTATGGCTACACCTTC. Translated, it gives CASSLTNYGYTF.

A few counts support this clone. V usage is TRBV28 and J usage is TRBJ2-7; 9 bases match TRBD2. The CDR3 has 17 amino acids. Per germline, CDR1 MDHEN and CDR2 SYDVKM. Germline trimming cut 6 bases from V and 3 bases from J; bases unmatched to any gene: 15. DNA of the CDR3: TGTGCCAGCAGCTCGGTAGTGGCGGGAGGGCCTAACTACGAGCAGTACTTC. Translation gives CASSSVVAGGPNYEQYF.

This chain joins TRBV7-8 and TRBJ2-7; D not resolved. The CDR3 consists of 13 residues. V dropped 2 bases and J dropped 2 bases, with 7 bases sitting between them. Per germline, CDR1 SGHVS and CDR2 FQNEAQ. The CDR3 coding sequence is TGTGCCAGCAGCTTACAGCTAGCCTACGAGCAGTACTTC. This gives the protein CASSLQLAYEQYF.

The chain links TRBV11-3 to TRBJ2-2, with D maybe TRBD2 (5 bases). CDR3 length equals 17 residues. Between the trimmed V and J ends, which lost 2 bases and 2 bases, there was a span of 15 bases. Germline CDR1 is SGHNT and CDR2 is YENEEA. The CDR3 DNA follows: TGTGCCAGCAGCTTATACCGGACTTCCCTCAACACCGGGGAGCTGTTTTTT. As protein: CASSLYRTSLNTGELFF.

V usage is TRBV28 and J usage is TRBJ1-1; 10 positions match TRBD1. CDR1 and CDR2 (germline): MDHEN, SYDVKM. With 6 bases clipped from V and 0 bases from J, the junction kept 7 bases outside the gene matches. This CDR3 contains 16 residues. The CDR3 nucleotides read TGTGCCAGCAGACTCGGGACAGGGGACATGAACACTGAAGCTTTCTTT. This encodes CASRLGTGDMNTEAFF.

The chain combines TRBV19 with TRBJ1-5; D might be TRBD1 (5 bases). V gave up 3 bases and J gave up 8 bases, with 11 bases separating them. Germline CDR1 LNHDA, CDR2 SQIVND (reference sequence). The CDR3 runs to 13 residues. The CDR3 spells CASSIRGGEPQHF. The CDR3 DNA reads TGTGCCAGTAGTATTCGGGGCGGGGAGCCCCAGCATTTT.

The J gene is TRBJ1-1, the V gene TRBV4-2, with 8 nucleotides matching TRBD1. CDR1 LGHNA and CDR2 YNFKEQ come from the germline V gene. The CDR3 runs to 16 residues. J lost 1 base, V lost 0 bases, and 4 bases had no gene match. The CDR3 bases are TGTGCCAGCAGCCAAGACCCCGGACAGGGGAACACTGAAGCTTTCTTT. It specifies CASSQDPGQGNTEAFF.

CDR3 coding DNA: TGCGCCAGCAGCTCCTGGGCGGGAGGGCCAACAGATACGCAGTATTTT. Protein sequence: CASSSWAGGPTDTQYF. The V call is TRBV5-1, the J call TRBJ2-3, with TRBD2 matching 9 bases. The length of the CDR3 is 16 residues. Germline V lookup: CDR1 SGHRS, CDR2 YFSETQ. The ends lost 3 bases at V and 3 bases at J; junction bases unmatched: 8.

The chain is built from TRBV15 and TRBJ2-7; perhaps TRBD1 as D (5 bases). CDR1 is LNHNV, CDR2 YYDKDF, per germline (reference sequence). Trimming left V 0 bases short and J 5 bases short, with 14 bases between. The CDR3 contains 15 residues. CDR3 DNA sequence: TGTGCCACCAGCAGAGATCTCTCAGGGTCCCACGAGCAGTACTTC. Translated, it gives CATSRDLSGSHEQYF.

This clone was counted a single time. This sequence joins TRBV10-3 and TRBJ1-2, with TRBD1 matching over 9 bases. Trimming at V came to 7 bases and at J to 6 bases, leaving 6 bases not matched to a gene. From germline, CDR1 is ENHRY and CDR2 SYGVKD. This CDR3 has 13 amino acids. CDR3 region: CAINDRGTDGYTF. The CDR3 DNA reads as TGTGCCATCAATGACAGGGGGACAGATGGCTACACCTTC.

This clone was seen once. The chain employs TRBV7-2 and TRBJ2-5; no firm D call. V lost 4 bases, J lost 2 bases, and 14 bases lay in between. Germline assignment: CDR1 SGHTA and CDR2 FQGNSA. The CDR3 contains 15 residues. The CDR3 DNA follows: TGTGCCAGCAGCTGGGTCGGCGGCAGACAAGAGACCCAGTACTTC. Its protein product is CASSWVGGRQETQYF.

This clone was seen a single time. The chain combines TRBV7-2 with TRBJ1-5; 8 nucleotides agree with TRBD1. The germline V gene encodes CDR1 SGHTA and CDR2 FQGNSA. This CDR3 has 17 amino acids. V was pared by 5 bases and J by 0 bases, with 9 bases of the junction left unmatched. The CDR3 DNA reads as TGTGCCAGCAGCACGCGAGGACAGGGTAATAGCAATCAGCCCCAGCATTTT. This codes for CASSTRGQGNSNQPQHF.

This chain joins TRBV19 and TRBJ1-2; 8 bases align to TRBD1. The ends lost 7 bases at V and 4 bases at J; junction bases unmatched: 2. Germline assignment: CDR1 LNHDA and CDR2 SQIVND (reference sequence). This CDR3 contains 12 residues. CDR3 in amino acids: CASTTGVYGYTF. The CDR3 nucleotides are TGTGCCAGTACGACAGGGGTCTATGGCTACACCTTC.

The V call is TRBV5-8, the J call TRBJ2-3; the D is unclear. V lost 4 bases, J lost 2 bases, and 14 bases lay in between. The CDR3 spans 15 residues. In germline, CDR1 is SGHTS, CDR2 YDEGEE. For the CDR3, the DNA is TGTGCCAGCAGCCCGGGTACCAGTGCCACAGATACGCAGTATTTT. Amino acids: CASSPGTSATDTQYF.

V and J are TRBV29-1 and TRBJ2-1; 11 positions match TRBD1. After removal of 7 bases from V and 6 bases from J, the junction contained 5 bases not matched to a gene. The CDR3 length is 13 residues. Germline V gene sequence: CDR1 SQVTM, CDR2 ANQGSEA. The CDR3 loop is CSAPGQGGNEQFF. CDR3 bases: TGCAGCGCCCCGGGACAGGGGGGCAATGAGCAGTTCTTC.

This CDR3 reads CASSPTGSKSNQPQHF. The CDR3, as DNA: TGTGCCAGCAGCCCTACAGGGTCTAAGAGCAATCAGCCCCAGCATTTT. The chain has TRBV21-1 and TRBJ1-5; the DNA was not used to check the table's D call, TRBD1. TRBV21-1 is assigned pseudogene status. CDR3 length: 16 residues.

CDR3: CASSFGLAGEVGFNEQFF. CDR3 in DNA: TGTGCCAGCAGCTTCGGACTAGCGGGAGAAGTAGGTTTCAATGAGCAGTTCTTC. This rearrangement joins TRBV11-2 to TRBJ2-1; 13 positions agree with TRBD2. The CDR3 covers 18 residues. Germline V gene lookup returns CDR1 SGHAT and CDR2 FQNNGV. V was pared by 3 bases and J by 6 bases, with 11 bases of the junction left unmatched. The whole variable domain, remainder taken from reference TRBV11-2 and TRBJ2-1, is EAGVAQSPRYKIIEKRQSVAFWCNPISGHATLYWYQQILGQGPKLLIQFQNNGVVDDSQLPKDRFSAERLKGVDSTLKIQPAKLEDSAVYLCASSFGLAGEVGFNEQFFGPGTRLTVL.

This clone was counted a single time. V usage is TRBV5-4 and J usage is TRBJ1-1, with no clear D. Trimming stripped 2 bases from V and 1 base from J, with 6 bases between. The CDR3 length is 13 residues. The V gene's germline CDR1 is SGHNT and CDR2 YYREEE (reference sequence). Here the CDR3 DNA reads TGTGCCAGCAGCTTTACAGAGAACACTGAAGCTTTCTTT. It translates to CASSFTENTEAFF.

This chain links TRBV4-2 with TRBJ2-7; D not resolved. Trimming removed 4 bases at V and 2 bases at J, with 9 bases between. CDR3 length equals 13 residues. CDR1 is LGHNA, CDR2 YNFKEQ, per germline. CDR3 sequence (DNA): TGTGCCAGCAGCCGTAATGGGCCCTACGAGCAGTACTTC. This gives the protein CASSRNGPYEQYF.

The J gene is TRBJ2-1, the V gene TRBV5-1; TRBD2 agrees at 7 bases. Trimming removed 0 bases from V and 0 bases from J; junction bases left unmatched: 0. The CDR3 is made up of 15 amino acids. The V gene's germline CDR1 is SGHRS and CDR2 YFSETQ. In DNA form, the CDR3 reads TGCGCCAGCAGCTTGGGCGGGGGCTCCTACAATGAGCAGTTCTTC. This gives the protein CASSLGGGSYNEQFF.

The chain recombines TRBV7-2 with TRBJ2-7; D may be TRBD2 (6 bases). CDR1 SGHTA and CDR2 FQGNSA come from the germline V gene. Trimming cost V 5 bases and J 4 bases, with 15 bases left between them. The CDR3 totals 14 residues. The DNA for the CDR3 is TGTGCCAGCAGCCCCCTCGGGAGTCTATACGAGCAGTACTTC. Amino acids: CASSPLGSLYEQYF.